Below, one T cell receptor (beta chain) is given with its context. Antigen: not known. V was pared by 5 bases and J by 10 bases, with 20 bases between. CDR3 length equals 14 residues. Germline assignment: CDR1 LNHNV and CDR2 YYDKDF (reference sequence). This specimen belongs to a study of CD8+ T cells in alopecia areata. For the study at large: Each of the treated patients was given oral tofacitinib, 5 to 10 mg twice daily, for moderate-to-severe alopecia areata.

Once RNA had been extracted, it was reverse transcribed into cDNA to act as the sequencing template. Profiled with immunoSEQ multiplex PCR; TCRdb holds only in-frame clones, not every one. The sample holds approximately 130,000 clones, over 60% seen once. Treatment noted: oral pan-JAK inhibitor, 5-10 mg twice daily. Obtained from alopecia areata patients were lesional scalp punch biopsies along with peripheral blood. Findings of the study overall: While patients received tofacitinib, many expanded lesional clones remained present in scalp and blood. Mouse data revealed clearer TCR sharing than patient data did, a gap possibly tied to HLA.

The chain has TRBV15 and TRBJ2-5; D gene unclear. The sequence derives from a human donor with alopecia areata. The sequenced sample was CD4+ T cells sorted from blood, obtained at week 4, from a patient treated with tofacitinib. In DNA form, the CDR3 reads TGTGCCACCAGCCAGCCTAGTAGAGGTGGGGTCCAGTACTTC. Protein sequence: CATSQPSRGGVQYF.